The 26 T cell receptor beta chains in this list originate from one sample, sequenced in a study of Tregs in tolerant kidney transplant recipients. Produced via immunoSEQ multiplex PCR; TCRdb's table is partial and in-frame only. The sample consists of tens of thousands of clones, over 85% of them appearing once. This sample comprised CD4+ T cells from blood, obtained before the transplant. The source is a human donor who received a combined kidney and bone marrow transplant.

The V call is TRBV7-2, the J call TRBJ1-5, with unresolved D. CDR3 length: 13 amino acids. Germline V gene data show CDR1 as SGHTA and CDR2 as FQGNSA. Trimming left V 2 bases short and J 5 bases short, with 7 bases between. CDR3 DNA sequence: TGTGCCAGCAGCTTATACGCGGATCAGCCCCAGCATTTT. Amino acid sequence: CASSLYADQPQHF.

This chain links TRBV7-8 with TRBJ2-3, with 10 bases aligning to TRBD2. V shed 2 bases, J shed 2 bases, and the junction held 1 base outside the gene matches. The CDR3 spans 15 residues. Germline CDR1 and CDR2: SGHVS and FQNEAQ. CDR3 bases: TGTGCCAGCAGCTTACTAGCGGGAGTCACAGATACGCAGTATTTT. Amino acid sequence: CASSLLAGVTDTQYF.

Only a few counts were recorded for this clone. The chain combines TRBV11-3 with TRBJ2-2; 9 bases fit TRBD1. The germline V gene encodes CDR1 SGHNT and CDR2 YENEEA. V shed 5 bases and J 6 bases; nucleotides not matched to a gene: 13. The CDR3 runs to 17 residues. CDR3 region: CASSHRDRAFIAGELFF. The CDR3 DNA reads TGTGCCAGCAGCCACCGGGACAGGGCCTTCATCGCCGGGGAGCTGTTTTTT.

The chain couples TRBV5-5 to TRBJ2-7; possible D gene TRBD1, 6 bases. The CDR3 is 14 amino acids. V lost 4 bases and J lost 3, with 14 bases in between. CDR1 is SGHKS, CDR2 YYEKEE, per germline (reference sequence). The CDR3 spells CASSPPGEGYEQYF. DNA of the CDR3: TGTGCCAGCAGCCCCCCAGGGGAAGGCTACGAGCAGTACTTC.

The J gene is TRBJ2-1, the V gene TRBV5-4; TRBD1 matches at 9 bases. The CDR3 is made up of 15 amino acids. J gave up 6 bases and V 7 bases, and 11 bases lay outside the gene matches. Germline loops: CDR1 SGHNT, CDR2 YYREEE (reference sequence). The DNA for the CDR3 is TGTGCCAGCGCTAGACCGGGACAGGGCGCCAATGAGCAGTTCTTC. Translating gives CASARPGQGANEQFF.

This chain connects TRBV4-2 to TRBJ2-2, with D hard to call. The V gene's germline CDR1 is LGHNA and CDR2 YNFKEQ. V was cut by 5 bases and J by 3 bases, with 16 bases left in between. The CDR3 runs 16 residues. The CDR3 spells CASSTPQLYHTGELFF. The CDR3 nucleotides read TGTGCCAGCAGCACTCCCCAACTATACCACACCGGGGAGCTGTTTTTT.

This clone was seen a single time. The chain recombines TRBV19 with TRBJ1-2; D is undetermined. The CDR3 runs to 13 residues. Germline CDR1 reads LNHDA; CDR2 reads SQIVND (reference sequence). V was trimmed by 5 bases and J by 8 bases, leaving 15 bases between them. CDR3 in amino acids: CASSVREVAGYTF. CDR3 in DNA: TGTGCCAGTAGTGTGCGGGAAGTGGCGGGCTACACCTTC.

V is TRBV7-2 and J is TRBJ2-4, with 7 nucleotides matching TRBD1. CDR1 and CDR2 from the germline V gene are SGHTA and FQGNSA. Trimming took 5 bases from V and 8 from J; bases not matched to a gene: 12. This CDR3 region has 15 residues. The CDR3 DNA reads TGTGCCAGCAGCCCTCAGGGGGACAGCCTCGACATTCAGTACTTC. Translated, it gives CASSPQGDSLDIQYF. The whole variable domain, filled in from reference TRBV7-2 and TRBJ2-4, reads GAGVSQSPSNKVTEKGKDVELRCDPISGHTALYWYRQSLGQGLEFLIYFQGNSAPDKSGLPSDRFSAERTGGSVSTLTIQRTQQEDSAVYLCASSPQGDSLDIQYFGAGTRLSVL.

This clone was observed a single time. The CDR3 here is CAWTGGRNIQYF. CDR3 in DNA: TGTGCCTGGACAGGGGGAAGGAACATTCAGTACTTC. The rearrangement links TRBV30 to TRBJ2-4; 7 nucleotides align to TRBD1. This CDR3 has 12 residues. Germline values: CDR1 GTSNPN, CDR2 SVGIG (reference sequence). Trimming took 4 bases from V and 7 from J; bases not matched to a gene: 4.

The chain is built from TRBV4-2 and TRBJ1-5, with 10 bases aligning to TRBD1. Germline V gene data show CDR1 as LGHNA and CDR2 as YNFKEQ. This CDR3 spans 19 amino acids. Losses at the gene ends were 4 bases for V and 4 bases for J; bases not matched to a gene: 16. CDR3: CASSRLLGFGTGDNQPQHF. In nucleotides, the CDR3 is TGTGCCAGCAGCCGACTCTTAGGCTTCGGGACAGGGGATAATCAGCCCCAGCATTTT.

The genes are TRBV19 and TRBJ2-7, with 9 nucleotides matching TRBD1. The germline gives CDR1 LNHDA, CDR2 SQIVND (reference sequence). The CDR3 contains 14 residues. The ends lost 4 bases at V and 3 bases at J; junction bases unmatched: 4. CDR3 in DNA: TGTGCCAGTAGTACATCGACAGGGGGCTACGAGCAGTACTTC. Translation gives CASSTSTGGYEQYF.

This clone was seen once. V gene TRBV27 combines with J gene TRBJ2-3; weak D call: TRBD2 (5 bases). CDR1 and CDR2 (germline): MNHEY, SMNVEV (reference sequence). CDR3 length equals 13 residues. V lost 2 bases and J lost 3, with 6 bases in between. Here the CDR3 reads CASSLTRTDTQYF. The CDR3 DNA sequence: TGTGCCAGCAGTTTAACTAGAACAGATACGCAGTATTTT.

Comments on this clone: Other DNA sequences from this sample encode an identical CDR3 as well. V gene TRBV23-1 combines with J gene TRBJ1-6; TRBD1 aligns across 7 bases. TRBV23-1 is known as an ORF, though its function is uncertain. The CDR3 has 17 amino acids. With 3 bases clipped from V and 7 bases from J, the junction kept 12 bases outside the gene matches. The CDR3 region is CASSHWDRQGVNSPLHF. The DNA of the CDR3 is TGCGCCAGCAGTCACTGGGATCGACAGGGCGTCAATTCACCCCTCCACTTT.

The V gene is TRBV28, the J gene TRBJ1-5; D not resolved. The CDR3 spans 14 residues. Germline CDR1 MDHEN, CDR2 SYDVKM. V lost 7 bases to trimming and J lost 7 bases, with 17 bases between them. The CDR3 nucleotides are TGTGCCAGCACAAGTGCGGAAGCCGGGCAGCCCCAGCATTTT. Its protein is CASTSAEAGQPQHF.

This chain connects TRBV2 to TRBJ2-7; D may be TRBD2 (5 bases). V dropped 5 bases and J dropped 5 bases, with 10 bases sitting between them. The CDR3 length is 12 residues. Germline CDR1 is SNHLY and CDR2 is FYNNEI. CDR3 in amino acids: CASSMTIHEQYF. DNA for the CDR3: TGTGCCAGCAGTATGACTATCCACGAGCAGTACTTC.

The V gene is TRBV7-6, the J gene TRBJ2-1; 7 nucleotides line up with TRBD1. Germline values: CDR1 SGHVS, CDR2 FNYEAQ. V lost 3 bases to trimming and J lost 0 bases; unmatched junction nucleotides: 2. This CDR3 comprises 15 residues. The CDR3 DNA is TGTGCCAGCAGCTTTCGACAGGGCTCCTACAATGAGCAGTTCTTC. Its translation is CASSFRQGSYNEQFF.

This clone was recorded only once. V gene TRBV10-3 combines with J gene TRBJ2-3; D gene ambiguous. The CDR3 consists of 15 residues. The V gene's germline CDR1 is ENHRY and CDR2 SYGVKD. Deletions cut 7 bases from V and 5 bases from J, with 19 bases between. CDR3 DNA sequence: TGTGCCATCATGCCCCACGCGAGGCCGGAAGATACGCAGTATTTT. Its translation: CAIMPHARPEDTQYF.

This sequence joins TRBV6-4 and TRBJ1-2; 8 nucleotides line up with TRBD1. The CDR3 sequence is 13 residues long. Germline-derived CDR1 and CDR2 are MRHNA and SNTAGT. The V gene end was trimmed by 7 bases and the J gene end by 7 bases; junction bases not matched to a gene: 8. CDR3 loop: CASTRQGRGGYTF. CDR3 nucleotide sequence: TGTGCCAGCACCCGACAGGGGAGAGGTGGCTACACCTTC.

A single count supports this clone. The chain is built from TRBV4-3 and TRBJ2-1; D perhaps matches TRBD2 (5 bases). Germline lookup yields CDR1 LGHNA and CDR2 YSLEER. The CDR3 extends over 16 amino acids. V lost 4 bases, J lost 6 bases, and 19 bases lay in between. CDR3 nucleotide sequence: TGCGCCAGCAGCCTCCTTCCGGAACTAGAGGGCAATGAGCAGTTCTTC. Its translation is CASSLLPELEGNEQFF.

The chain links TRBV19 to TRBJ2-5, with 7 bases matching TRBD2. Germline V gene sequence: CDR1 LNHDA, CDR2 SQIVND (reference sequence). V trimming: 5 bases; J trimming: 5 bases; junction bases outside the gene matches: 14. The CDR3 is 16 amino acids. This CDR3 reads CASSSPSGVVSETQYF. CDR3 DNA: TGTGCCAGTAGTTCTCCCAGCGGGGTGGTGTCGGAGACCCAGTACTTC.

The gene calls are TRBV28 and TRBJ1-2; D is unclear. The CDR3 runs 13 residues. V gave up 5 bases and J gave up 1 base, with 8 bases separating them. Germline lookup yields CDR1 MDHEN and CDR2 SYDVKM. CDR3 loop: CASSTQVNYGYTF. CDR3 bases: TGTGCCAGCAGTACTCAGGTTAACTATGGCTACACCTTC.

Written as DNA, the CDR3 is TGTGCCAGTAGTGCCGTGCAGATCCAAGAGACCCAGTACTTC. Encoded protein: CASSAVQIQETQYF. The chain is built from TRBV19 and TRBJ2-5; D remains ambiguous. The CDR3 extends over 14 amino acids. With 5 bases removed from V and 1 base from J, the gap between germline ends came to 11 bases. Germline V gives CDR1 LNHDA, CDR2 SQIVND (reference sequence). The whole variable domain, filled in from reference TRBV19 and TRBJ2-5, reads DGGITQSPKYLFRKEGQNVTLSCEQNLNHDAMYWYRQDPGQGLRLIYYSQIVNDFQKGDIAEGYSVSREKKESFPLTVTSAQKNPTAFYLCASSAVQIQETQYFGPGTRLLVL.

The V call is TRBV7-9, the J call TRBJ2-3; 7 nucleotides agree with TRBD2. V lost 5 bases to trimming and J lost 4 bases; unmatched junction nucleotides: 12. The V gene's germline CDR1 is SEHNR and CDR2 FQNEAQ (reference sequence). The CDR3 sequence is 16 residues long. CDR3 nucleotide sequence: TGTGCCAGCAGCAAGGTTCCTGGGGGGGTCGCAGATACGCAGTATTTT. Translating gives CASSKVPGGVADTQYF. The complete variable domain, with remaining parts taken from reference TRBV7-9 and TRBJ2-3, reads DTGVSQNPRHKITKRGQNVTFRCDPISEHNRLYWYRQTLGQGPEFLTYFQNEAQLEKSRLLSDRFSAERPKGSFSTLEIQRTEQGDSAMYLCASSKVPGGVADTQYFGPGTRLTVL.

The rearrangement links TRBV11-1 to TRBJ2-1; TRBD1 matches at 7 bases. Germline CDR1 reads SGHAT; CDR2 reads FQDESV (reference sequence). Germline trimming cut 5 bases from V and 3 bases from J; bases unmatched to any gene: 13. The CDR3 spans 17 residues. CDR3: CASSLFSSRGYYNEQFF. The CDR3 coding sequence is TGTGCCAGCAGCCTTTTCTCAAGCAGGGGGTACTACAATGAGCAGTTCTTC.

The chain uses TRBV7-3 and TRBJ2-1; 8 nucleotides match TRBD2. The CDR3 sequence is 15 residues long. The germline CDR1 and CDR2 sequences are SGHTA and FQGTGA. After removal of 2 bases from V and 5 bases from J, the junction contained 5 bases not matched to a gene. CDR3 coding DNA: TGTGCCAGCAGCTTAGTAGCGGGAATTAACAATGAGCAGTTCTTC. It yields the protein CASSLVAGINNEQFF.

This chain connects TRBV18 to TRBJ2-7; the match to TRBD1 covers 12 bases. Germline CDR1 and CDR2: KGHSH and LQKENI. J lost 2 bases, V lost 1 base, and 3 bases had no gene match. The length of the CDR3 is 16 residues. The DNA for the CDR3 is TGTGCCAGCTCACCACTGGGACAGGGGGCCACCTACGAGCAGTACTTC. It is translated as CASSPLGQGATYEQYF.